Reported below is one T cell receptor beta chain. These data are taken from a study of CD8 T cells in Susac syndrome. From blood CD8+ and CD4+ T cells, the TCR beta chain was sequenced. CD8+ and CD4+ T cells were negatively isolated; TEMRA cells were FACS-enriched. An amount of RNA that ranged from roughly 0.45 to 1 ug was reverse transcribed with random hexamers. By means of immunoSEQ multiplex PCR, TCR beta CDR3 spanning 54 Vbeta and 13 Jbeta underwent amplification. MiXCR was run by TCRdb on the immunoSEQ multiplex PCR reads, yielding one entry per CDR3 protein. The repertoire holds fewer than 200,000 distinct CDR3 sequences, with 85% to 95% as singletons. There are 12 residues in the CDR3. Trimming took off 6 bases at V and 7 bases at J, with 15 bases between the two ends. Germline-derived CDR1 and CDR2 are DFQATT and SNEGSKA (reference sequence).

This clonotype originated in a human donor in good health. Sequenced input: CD4+ T cells from PBMCs. J is TRBJ1-1 and V is TRBV20-1; D gene unclear. The CDR3 DNA reads as TGCAGTGCGAAGAACGGGATCTATGAAGCTTTCTTT. It specifies CSAKNGIYEAFF.